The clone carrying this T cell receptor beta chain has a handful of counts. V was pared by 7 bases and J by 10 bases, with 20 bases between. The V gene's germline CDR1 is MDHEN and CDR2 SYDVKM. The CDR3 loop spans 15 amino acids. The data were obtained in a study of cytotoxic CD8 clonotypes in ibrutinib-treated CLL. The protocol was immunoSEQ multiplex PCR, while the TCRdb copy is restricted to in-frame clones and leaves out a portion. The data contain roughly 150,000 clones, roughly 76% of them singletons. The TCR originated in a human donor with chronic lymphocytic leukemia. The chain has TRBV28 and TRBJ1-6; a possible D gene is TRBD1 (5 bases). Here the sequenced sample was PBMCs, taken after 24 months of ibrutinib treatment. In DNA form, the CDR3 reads TGTGCCAGCACTGCCTCGGCAGGGAGAACATCACCCCTCCACTTT. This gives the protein CASTASAGRTSPLHF.